Below are 9 T cell receptor beta chains sequenced from a single sample in a study of blood T cells in healthy people across ages. PCR was performed a second time for 7 to 11 cycles using a sample-barcoded 5' primer and a J-beta primer mix. A single record per CDR3 protein comes from TCRdb applying MiXCR to the 5' RACE reads. This sample has approximately 2,000,000 distinct CDR3 sequences, with about two fifths found just once. Material for sequencing was blood. Receptors originate from a human donor in good health.

This chain connects TRBV7-9 to TRBJ2-7, with 8 bases that match TRBD1. The V gene end was trimmed by 3 bases and the J gene end by 1 base; junction bases not matched to a gene: 14. Germline V gene sequence: CDR1 SEHNR, CDR2 FQNEAQ (reference sequence). The length of the CDR3 is 18 residues. CDR3 nucleotide sequence: TGTGCCAGCAGCTTGGTCCTCCACCAGGACAGGGAATCCTACGAGCAGTACTTC. As protein: CASSLVLHQDRESYEQYF.

This clonotype has at least ten counts. The CDR3 here is CASSYRAYGYTF. CDR3 sequence (DNA): TGTGCCAGCAGTTACCGGGCTTATGGCTACACCTTC. The rearrangement joins TRBV6-2 or TRBV6-3 to TRBJ1-2; D ambiguous. The V gene's germline CDR1 is MNHEY and CDR2 SVGEGT. The CDR3 is 12 amino acids. V gave up 2 bases and J gave up 5 bases, with 6 bases separating them.

This chain joins TRBV7-3 and TRBJ2-5, with 7 nucleotides matching TRBD1. Germline V gives CDR1 SGHTA, CDR2 FQGTGA. CDR3 length equals 15 residues. V was clipped by 5 bases and J by 2 bases; unmatched bases: 8. The CDR3 coding sequence is TGTGCCAGCAGCCCGCAAGGGGACAGTCAAGAGACCCAGTACTTC. Protein sequence: CASSPQGDSQETQYF.

Comments on this clonotype: One junction end disagrees with the germline gene, perhaps due to a read error. The chain couples TRBV10-3 to TRBJ2-5; 9 positions match TRBD1. The CDR3 has 14 amino acids. Germline V gene data show CDR1 as ENHRY and CDR2 as SYGVKD. DNA for the CDR3: TGTGCCACCTTGCCGGGACAGGGACAAGAGACCCATTACTTC. This sequence encodes CATLPGQGQETHYF.

The V and J genes are TRBV12-3 or TRBV12-4 and TRBJ1-1, with TRBD1 matching over 8 bases. After removal of 5 bases from V and 6 bases from J, the junction contained 5 bases not matched to a gene. The CDR3 runs to 13 residues. The CDR3 sequence: CASSTQTGAEAFF. In nucleotides, the CDR3 is TGTGCCAGCAGTACTCAGACAGGGGCTGAAGCTTTCTTT.

This clonotype has just a few counts. The chain is built from TRBV6-2 or TRBV6-3 and TRBJ2-1; 11 nucleotides match TRBD2. V was pared by 0 bases and J by 0 bases, with 10 bases of the junction left unmatched. Germline V gives CDR1 MNHEY, CDR2 SVGEGT. The CDR3 extends over 20 amino acids. For the CDR3, the DNA is TGTGCCAGCAGTTACTCGATGGTAGCGGGGGGGTTGGGCTCCTACAATGAGCAGTTCTTC. It specifies CASSYSMVAGGLGSYNEQFF.

Only a few counts were recorded for this clonotype. The chain is built from TRBV9 and TRBJ1-5; TRBD1 agrees at 7 bases. J lost 0 bases, V lost 3 bases, and 0 bases had no gene match. The germline V gene encodes CDR1 SGDLS and CDR2 YYNGEE. The CDR3 length is 14 residues. This CDR3 is CASSGDSSNQPQHF. The CDR3 DNA reads TGTGCCAGCAGCGGGGACAGTAGCAATCAGCCCCAGCATTTT. Supplemented by reference TRBV9 and TRBJ1-5, the full variable domain reads DSGVTQTPKHLITATGQRVTLRCSPRSGDLSVYWYQQSLDQGLQFLIQYYNGEERAKGNILERFSAQQFPDLHSELNLSSLELGDSALYFCASSGDSSNQPQHFGDGTRLSIL.

This clonotype was seen a handful of times. The genes are TRBV7-8 and TRBJ2-1, with 13 positions matching TRBD2. V was pared by 7 bases and J by 8 bases, with 8 bases of the junction left unmatched. CDR3 length: 15 residues. Germline loops: CDR1 SGHVS, CDR2 FQNEAQ. CDR3 sequence: CASTYTSGGADEQFF. In DNA, the CDR3 is TGTGCCAGCACCTATACTAGCGGGGGGGCGGATGAGCAGTTCTTC.

This clonotype was recorded many times. V is TRBV27 and J is TRBJ1-1, with D tentatively TRBD1 (5 bases). Trimming stripped 3 bases from V and 4 bases from J, with 9 bases between. Looked up from germline, CDR1 is MNHEY and CDR2 is SMNVEV (reference sequence). This CDR3 spans 13 amino acids. The CDR3: CASSFWGGTEAFF. In nucleotides, the CDR3 is TGTGCCAGCAGTTTCTGGGGGGGCACTGAAGCTTTCTTT.